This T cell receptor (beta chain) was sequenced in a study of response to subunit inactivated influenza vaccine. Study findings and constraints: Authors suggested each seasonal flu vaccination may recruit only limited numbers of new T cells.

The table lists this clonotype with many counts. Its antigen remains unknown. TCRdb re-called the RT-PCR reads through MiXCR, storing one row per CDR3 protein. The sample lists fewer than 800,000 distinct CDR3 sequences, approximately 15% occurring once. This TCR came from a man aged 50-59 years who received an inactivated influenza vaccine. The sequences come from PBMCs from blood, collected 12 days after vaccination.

CDR3: CASSQASRTVLKAFF. CDR3 sequence (DNA): TGTGCCAGCAGCCAGGCCTCGCGGACAGTTCTAAAAGCTTTCTTT. The V call is TRBV14, the J call TRBJ1-1; D might be TRBD1 (6 bases). The germline V gene has CDR1 SGHDN and CDR2 FVKESK. The CDR3 covers 15 residues. With 3 bases removed from V and 9 bases from J, the gap between germline ends came to 20 bases.